The present TCR beta chain was sequenced within a study of T cells in Graves' hyperthyroidism and ophthalmopathy (dated by TCRdb to about 2019). Background for the entire study: Peripheral blood samples were taken at the time of initial diagnosis, prior to any treatment. TCR V-J signatures able to tell the groups apart were searched for in a discovery cohort of 95 or so patients, of whom fewer than 45 had Graves' ophthalmopathy and around 57 had stable Graves' hyperthyroidism. An independent validation cohort of 18 to 20 hyperthyroidism patients and approximately 17 patients who later progressed to ophthalmopathy tested prospective prediction of ophthalmopathy. The paper describes TCR Vbeta CDR3 sequencing of about 140 peripheral blood samples, made up of 43 ophthalmopathy patients, over 70 hyperthyroidism patients and some 17 progressor patients. In several Graves' hyperthyroidism patients, the study also compared T-cell repertoires from thyroid tissue with T-cell repertoires from blood. Following sampling, methimazole starting at 30 mg daily was given to hyperthyroidism patients, and high-dose intravenous methylprednisolone was given to ophthalmopathy patients. The 85 to 100 discovery patients were divided at random into training and test sets in a 7:3 ratio.

The TCR beta CDR3 regions were amplified from the RNA transcripts. The TCR CDR3 was subjected to a first round of RT-PCR using the HTBI primer set and the Qiagen OneStep RT-PCR kit. Libraries were constructed in a second round of multiplex PCR, after which size selection and purification were carried out. Paired-end sequencing of the libraries was performed with 100 bp reads on an Illumina HiSeq2000. Regarding the original processing steps: Raw data were processed with SOAPnuke, discarding reads with adapters, uncalled bases, mean Phred below 15, or no exact constant-primer or identifier match. High-quality paired reads were merged with COPE v1.2.5, and unique nucleotide sequences were defined as clonotypes. MiTCR v1.1 was used to align clonotypes to the IMGT TRBV, TRBD and TRBJ reference segments. The analysis included only V-J combinations with a frequency above 0.0001, which together covered over 98% of the repertoires. The TCS score was defined as F50 (clonal expansion) divided by E x V (chaos), with BLOSUM62-based TCRdist calculated between CDR3 peptides within each V-J. Welch's t-statistics and random forest reduced fewer than 600 V-J features to some 14, which were used in a naive Bayes classifier (R e1071). The public reads were reanalyzed by TCRdb: fastp trimming at Q25, MiXCR alignment, in-frame beta chains only. Every distinct CDR3 protein forms one entry, paired with its most common genes and DNA. The V and J calls follow TCRdb's processing rather than the paper's. The sample data list hundreds of thousands of distinct CDR3 sequences, and around 15% of these were observed just once. The ten most abundant clones make up roughly 10% of the sample.

General conclusions and limits of the study: Most expanded thyroid clonotypes (frequency above 0.001) were also detected in blood, a finding suggesting that blood repertoires may reflect thyroid immune responses. Ophthalmopathy was separated from stable hyperthyroidism by a 13 V-J signature model, with around 90% sensitivity and about 81% specificity obtained in cross-validation and 80%/75% obtained in testing. During validation, the model predicted progression to ophthalmopathy a median of about 6.3 months ahead of onset, with roughly 65% sensitivity and 72.22% specificity. Sample size was not statistically predetermined, and investigators were not blinded to group allocation.

At least ten counts were recorded for this clonotype. The clone's antigen remains unknown. There are no base qualities to consult, and no much larger clone falls within one base. Including cysteine and phenylalanine, the CDR3 has 15 amino acids. The only DNA kept is the CDR3, 45 bases in frame from the first base. CDR1 and CDR2, looked up from the germline V gene (reference sequence), are DFQATT and SNEGSKA. The germline V and J ends show losses of 1 base and 1 base respectively, and no gene match explains 4 bases of the junction. Graves' hyperthyroidism was defined as stable when no progression to ophthalmopathy occurred over 18 months of follow-up. Hyperthyroidism patients were newly diagnosed, had a disease duration of under 2 months, and were aged 18 to 65 years. The study excluded patients with uncontrolled infections, other autoimmune diseases, pregnancy or lactation. Clinical symptoms, serum thyroxine and TRAb, thyroid ultrasound, and orbital computed tomography formed the basis for the diagnoses. PBMCs were isolated from about 9 ml of fresh peripheral blood by Ficoll-Paque density gradient centrifugation. Total RNA was extracted using Trizol reagent, and RNA quality was assessed on an Agilent 2100 Bioanalyzer.

Sequencing input: blood. The rearranged segments are TRBV20-1 and TRBJ2-7, and 10 junctional nucleotides match TRBD2. This receptor was identified in a woman under 30 with Graves' hyperthyroidism. The nucleotides are TGCAGTGCTAGAGCCGGGACTAGCGTTTCCTACGAGCAGTACTTC. Translation gives CSARAGTSVSYEQYF.